This record concerns one TCR beta chain sequence. Its antigen is currently unknown. These data come from a study of cytomegalovirus exposure and HLA in healthy donors. Study-level points and caveats: The availability of immune exposure information extended only to CMV serostatus. Later analysis associated a missense DCLRE1C variant with TCR beta V- and J-gene trimming.

The germline CDR1 and CDR2 sequences are SGHNT and YYREEE (reference sequence). The CDR3 covers 15 residues. V shed 4 bases, J shed 2 bases, and the junction held 7 bases outside the gene matches. The PCR made use of 60 Vbeta and 13 Jbeta primers. The method was immunoSEQ multiplex PCR; TCRdb's version includes in-frame clones alone and lacks a portion of them. The sample is made up of about 130,000 clones, and the top ten hold approximately 1.7% of it. The sequenced material came from PBMCs. V gene TRBV5-4 combines with J gene TRBJ2-3, with TRBD1 identical over 7 bases. The source is a middle-aged woman in good health and CMV-seropositive. CDR3 protein: CASSPGTVSTDTQYF. CDR3 in DNA: TGTGCCAGCAGCCCCGGGACAGTGTCCACAGATACGCAGTATTTT.